This T cell receptor (beta chain) came from a study of T cell clones after liver transplantation. The data were produced by immunoSEQ multiplex PCR, yet TCRdb's version contains in-frame clones alone and is incomplete. Found here are about 85,000 clones, 82% of them singletons; the top ten hold around 0.45%. After removal of 0 bases from V and 8 bases from J, the junction contained 10 bases not matched to a gene. Per the germline V gene, CDR1 is SGDLS and CDR2 is YYNGEE. The CDR3 totals 16 residues. The sample in question was CD4+ T cells from blood, obtained 45 to 46 months after liver transplant. This rearrangement joins TRBV9 to TRBJ1-2; 10 bases are shared with TRBD1. This receptor was obtained from a human patient who received a liver transplant. The T cells may come from the graft donor. In nucleotides, the CDR3 is TGTGCCAGCAGCGTAGCCATCCAGACAGGGGGCGGCGGCTACACCTTC. Translation gives CASSVAIQTGGGGYTF.